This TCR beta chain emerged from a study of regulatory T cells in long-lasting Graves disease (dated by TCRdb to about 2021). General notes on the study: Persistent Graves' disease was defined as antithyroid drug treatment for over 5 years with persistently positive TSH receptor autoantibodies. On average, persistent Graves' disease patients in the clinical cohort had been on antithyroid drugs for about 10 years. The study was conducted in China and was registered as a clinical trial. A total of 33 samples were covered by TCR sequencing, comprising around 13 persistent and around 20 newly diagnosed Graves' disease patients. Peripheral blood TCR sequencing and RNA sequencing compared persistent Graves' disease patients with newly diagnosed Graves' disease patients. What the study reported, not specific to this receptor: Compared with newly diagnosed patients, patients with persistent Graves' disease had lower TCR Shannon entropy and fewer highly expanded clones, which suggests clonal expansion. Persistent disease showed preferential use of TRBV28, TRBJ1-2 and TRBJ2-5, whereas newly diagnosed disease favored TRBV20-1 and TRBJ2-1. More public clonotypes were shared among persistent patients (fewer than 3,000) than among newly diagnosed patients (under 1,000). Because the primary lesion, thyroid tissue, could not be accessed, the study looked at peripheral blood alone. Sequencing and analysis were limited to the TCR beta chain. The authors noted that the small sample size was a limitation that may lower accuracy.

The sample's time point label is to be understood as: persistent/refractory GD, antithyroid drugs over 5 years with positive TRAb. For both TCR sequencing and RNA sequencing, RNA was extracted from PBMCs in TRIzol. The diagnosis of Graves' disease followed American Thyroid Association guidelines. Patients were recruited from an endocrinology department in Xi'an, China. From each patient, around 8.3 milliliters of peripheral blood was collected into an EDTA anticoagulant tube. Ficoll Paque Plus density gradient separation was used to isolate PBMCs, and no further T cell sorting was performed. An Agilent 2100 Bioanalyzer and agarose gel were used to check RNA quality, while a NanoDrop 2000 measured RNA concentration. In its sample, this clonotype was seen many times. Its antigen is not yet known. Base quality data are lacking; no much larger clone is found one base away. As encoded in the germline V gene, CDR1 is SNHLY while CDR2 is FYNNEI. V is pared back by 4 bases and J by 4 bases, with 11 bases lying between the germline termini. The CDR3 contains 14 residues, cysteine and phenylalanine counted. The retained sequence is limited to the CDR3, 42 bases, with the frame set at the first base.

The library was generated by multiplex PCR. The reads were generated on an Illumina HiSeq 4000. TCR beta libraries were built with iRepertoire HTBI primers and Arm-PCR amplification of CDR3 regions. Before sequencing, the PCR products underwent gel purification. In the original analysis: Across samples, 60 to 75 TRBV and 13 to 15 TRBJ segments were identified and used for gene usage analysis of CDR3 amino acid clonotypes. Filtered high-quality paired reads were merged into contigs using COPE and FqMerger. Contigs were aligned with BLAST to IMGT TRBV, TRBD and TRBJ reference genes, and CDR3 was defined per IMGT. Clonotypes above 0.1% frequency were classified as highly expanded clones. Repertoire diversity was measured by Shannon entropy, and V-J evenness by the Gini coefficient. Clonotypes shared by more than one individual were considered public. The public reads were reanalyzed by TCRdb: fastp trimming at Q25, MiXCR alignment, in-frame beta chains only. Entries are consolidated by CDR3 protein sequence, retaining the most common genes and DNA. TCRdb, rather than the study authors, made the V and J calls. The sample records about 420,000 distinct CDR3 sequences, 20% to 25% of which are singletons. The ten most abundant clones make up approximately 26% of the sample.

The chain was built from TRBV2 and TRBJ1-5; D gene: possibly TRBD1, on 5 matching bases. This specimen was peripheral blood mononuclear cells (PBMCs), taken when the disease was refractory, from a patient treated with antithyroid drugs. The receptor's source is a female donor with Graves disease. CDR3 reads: CASSGGRLNQPQHF. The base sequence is TGTGCCAGCAGTGGGGGACGGCTAAATCAGCCCCAGCATTTT.